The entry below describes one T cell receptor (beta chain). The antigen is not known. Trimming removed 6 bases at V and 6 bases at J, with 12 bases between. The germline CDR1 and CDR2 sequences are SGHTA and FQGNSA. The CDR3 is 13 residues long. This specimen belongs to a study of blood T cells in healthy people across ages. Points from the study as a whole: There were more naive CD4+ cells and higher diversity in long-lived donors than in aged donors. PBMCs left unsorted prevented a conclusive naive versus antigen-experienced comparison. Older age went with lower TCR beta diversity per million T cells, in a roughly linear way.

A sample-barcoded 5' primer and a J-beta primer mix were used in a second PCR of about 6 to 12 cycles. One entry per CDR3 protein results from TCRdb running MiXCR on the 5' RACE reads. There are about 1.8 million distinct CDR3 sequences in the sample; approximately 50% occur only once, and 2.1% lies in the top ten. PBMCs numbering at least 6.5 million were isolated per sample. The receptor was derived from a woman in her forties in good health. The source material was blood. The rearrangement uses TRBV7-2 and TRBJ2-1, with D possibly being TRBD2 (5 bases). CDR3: CASSSEVLNEQFF. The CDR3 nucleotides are TGTGCCAGCAGTTCGGAGGTCCTCAATGAGCAGTTCTTC.